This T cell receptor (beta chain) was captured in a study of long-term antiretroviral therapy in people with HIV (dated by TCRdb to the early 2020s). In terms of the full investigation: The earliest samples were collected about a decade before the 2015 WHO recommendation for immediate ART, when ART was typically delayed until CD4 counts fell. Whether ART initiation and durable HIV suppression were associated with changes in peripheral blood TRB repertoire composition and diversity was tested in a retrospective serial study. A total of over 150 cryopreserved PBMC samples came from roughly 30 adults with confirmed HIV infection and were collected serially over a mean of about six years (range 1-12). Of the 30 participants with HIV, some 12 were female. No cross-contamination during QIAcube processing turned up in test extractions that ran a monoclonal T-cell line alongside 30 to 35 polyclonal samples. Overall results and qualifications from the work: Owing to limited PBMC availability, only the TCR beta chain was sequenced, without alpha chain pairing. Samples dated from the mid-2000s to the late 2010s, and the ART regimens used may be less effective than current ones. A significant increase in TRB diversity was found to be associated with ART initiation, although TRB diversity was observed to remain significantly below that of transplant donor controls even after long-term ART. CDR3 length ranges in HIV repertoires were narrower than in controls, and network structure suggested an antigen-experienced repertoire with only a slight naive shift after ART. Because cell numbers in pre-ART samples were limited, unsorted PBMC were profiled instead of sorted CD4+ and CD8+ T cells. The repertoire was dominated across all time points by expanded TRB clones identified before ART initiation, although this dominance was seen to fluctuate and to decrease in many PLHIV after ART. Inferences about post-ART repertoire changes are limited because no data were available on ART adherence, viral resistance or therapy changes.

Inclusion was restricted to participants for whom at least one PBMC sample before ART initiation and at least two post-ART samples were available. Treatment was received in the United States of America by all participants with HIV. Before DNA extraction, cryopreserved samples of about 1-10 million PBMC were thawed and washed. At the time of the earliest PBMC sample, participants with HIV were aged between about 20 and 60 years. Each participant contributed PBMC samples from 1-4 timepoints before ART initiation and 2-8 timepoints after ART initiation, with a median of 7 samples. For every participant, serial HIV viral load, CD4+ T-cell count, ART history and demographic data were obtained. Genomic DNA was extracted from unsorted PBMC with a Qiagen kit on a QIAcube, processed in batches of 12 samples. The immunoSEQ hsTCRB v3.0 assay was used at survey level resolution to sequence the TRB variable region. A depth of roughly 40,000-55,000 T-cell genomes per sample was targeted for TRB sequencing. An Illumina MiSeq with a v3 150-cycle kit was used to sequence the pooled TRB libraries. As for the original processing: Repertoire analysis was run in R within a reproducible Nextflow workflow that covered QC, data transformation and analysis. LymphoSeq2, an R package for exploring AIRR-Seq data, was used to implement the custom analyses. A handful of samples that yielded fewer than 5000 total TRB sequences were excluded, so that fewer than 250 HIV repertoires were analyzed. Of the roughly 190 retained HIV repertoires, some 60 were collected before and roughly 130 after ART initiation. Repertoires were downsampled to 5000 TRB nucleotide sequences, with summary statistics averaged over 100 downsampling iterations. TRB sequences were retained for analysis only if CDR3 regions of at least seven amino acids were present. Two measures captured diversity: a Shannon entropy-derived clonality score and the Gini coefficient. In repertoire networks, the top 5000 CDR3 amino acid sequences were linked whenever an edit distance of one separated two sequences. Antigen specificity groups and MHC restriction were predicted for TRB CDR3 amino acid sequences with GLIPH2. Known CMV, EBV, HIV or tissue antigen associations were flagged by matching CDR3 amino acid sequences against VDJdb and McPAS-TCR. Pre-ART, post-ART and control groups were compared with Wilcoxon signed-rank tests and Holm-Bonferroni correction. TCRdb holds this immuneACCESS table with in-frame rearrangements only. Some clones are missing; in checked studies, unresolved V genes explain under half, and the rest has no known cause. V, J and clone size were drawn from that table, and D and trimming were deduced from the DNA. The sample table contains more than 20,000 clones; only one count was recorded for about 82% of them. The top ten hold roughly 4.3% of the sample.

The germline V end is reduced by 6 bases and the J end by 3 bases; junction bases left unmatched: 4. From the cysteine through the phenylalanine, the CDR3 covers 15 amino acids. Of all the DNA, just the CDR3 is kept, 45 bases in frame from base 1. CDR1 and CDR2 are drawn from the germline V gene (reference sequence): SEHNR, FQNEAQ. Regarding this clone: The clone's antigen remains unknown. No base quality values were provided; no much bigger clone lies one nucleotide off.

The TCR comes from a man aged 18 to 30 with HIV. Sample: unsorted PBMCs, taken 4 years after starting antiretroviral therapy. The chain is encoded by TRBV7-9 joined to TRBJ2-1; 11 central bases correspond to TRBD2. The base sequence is TGTGCCAGCAGGCTGACTAGCGGGGACTACAATGAGCAGTTCTTC. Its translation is CASRLTSGDYNEQFF. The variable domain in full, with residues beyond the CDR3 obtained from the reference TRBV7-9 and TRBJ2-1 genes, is DTGVSQNPRHKITKRGQNVTFRCDPISEHNRLYWYRQTLGQGPEFLTYFQNEAQLEKSRLLSDRFSAERPKGSFSTLEIQRTEQGDSAMYLCASRLTSGDYNEQFFGPGTRLTVL.